These T cell receptor beta chains were read from a single sample in a study of blood T cell repertoires in COVID-19. Libraries were prepared by immunoSEQ multiplex PCR; TCRdb keeps only in-frame clonotypes and omits some of them. The sample records a few hundred thousand clones, about 85% being singletons. Source material: PBMCs or T cells enriched from blood (not recorded which). The origin of the receptors is a woman between 45 and 60 years old who had recovered from COVID-19. Each CDR3 is given with its conserved first and last residue. A D gene is named only where the DNA matches it firmly. Clone sizes are given selectively: once, few, many, or a class where the clone is expanded.

V: TRBV18; D: -; J: TRBJ2-5; length: 12; size: -; CDR3: CASSSLQETQYF; DNA: TGTGCCAGCTCGTCCTTACAAGAGACCCAGTACTTC
V: TRBV11-1; D: TRBD2; J: TRBJ2-5; length: 14; size: -; CDR3: CASSEGGEQVTQYF; DNA: TGTGCCAGCAGCGAGGGAGGGGAGCAGGTGACCCAGTACTTC
V: TRBV2; D: TRBD1; J: TRBJ1-3; length: 15; size: -; CDR3: CASRTQGAGGNTIYF; DNA: TGTGCCAGCAGAACTCAGGGGGCAGGTGGAAACACCATATATTTT
V: TRBV10-3; D: -; J: TRBJ1-5; length: 15; size: -; CDR3: CAISSTGHGNQPQHF; DNA: TGTGCCATCAGCTCCACAGGGCACGGCAATCAGCCCCAGCATTTT
V: TRBV2; D: -; J: TRBJ1-5; length: 15; size: -; CDR3: CASSEALRGNQPQHF; DNA: TGTGCCAGCAGTGAAGCGCTCAGGGGCAATCAGCCCCAGCATTTT
V: TRBV3-1/TRBV3-2; D: -; J: TRBJ1-2; length: 14; size: -; CDR3: CASSQNRVSYGYTF; DNA: TGTGCCAGCAGCCAAAACAGGGTGAGCTATGGCTACACCTTC
V: TRBV27; D: -; J: TRBJ2-7; length: 17; size: -; CDR3: CASSPEGHLSGLYEQYF; DNA: TGTGCCAGCAGTCCGGAGGGCCACCTTTCAGGGCTGTACGAGCAGTACTTC
V: TRBV12-3/TRBV12-4; D: -; J: TRBJ2-7; length: 12; size: -; CDR3: CASSVGRYEQYF; DNA: TGTGCCAGCAGTGTTGGCCGCTACGAGCAGTACTTC
V: TRBV7-3; D: TRBD1; J: TRBJ1-3; length: 16; size: -; CDR3: CASSLYPQGAGNTIYF; DNA: TGTGCCAGCAGCTTATACCCGCAGGGGGCTGGAAACACCATATATTTT
V: TRBV6-2/TRBV6-3; D: TRBD1; J: TRBJ1-2; length: 14; size: -; CDR3: CASSRTGQHYGYTF; DNA: TGTGCCAGCAGTAGGACAGGTCAACACTATGGCTACACCTTC
V: TRBV6-5; D: -; J: TRBJ1-6; length: 13; size: -; CDR3: CASSYFQNSPLHF; DNA: TGTGCCAGCAGTTACTTCCAGAATTCACCCCTCCACTTT
V: TRBV15; D: TRBD1; J: TRBJ1-6; length: 14; size: -; CDR3: CATSVDRGRTPLHF; DNA: TGTGCCACCAGCGTGGACAGGGGAAGAACACCCCTCCACTTT
V: TRBV11-2; D: TRBD2; J: TRBJ2-3; length: 16; size: -; CDR3: CASSFLAGGLVDTQYF; DNA: TGTGCCAGCAGCTTTCTAGCGGGAGGGCTCGTGGATACGCAGTATTTT
V: TRBV7-2; D: TRBD2; J: TRBJ2-3; length: 15; size: once; CDR3: CASSLTQLAGDTQYF; DNA: TGTGCCAGCAGCTTAACACAACTAGCGGGAGATACGCAGTATTTT
V: TRBV27; D: TRBD1; J: TRBJ1-2; length: 14; size: -; CDR3: CASSFQGAGYGYTF; DNA: TGTGCCAGCAGTTTCCAGGGGGCAGGCTATGGCTACACCTTC
V: TRBV7-2; D: -; J: TRBJ2-3; length: 15; size: -; CDR3: CASSSLAQSTDTQYF; DNA: TGTGCCAGCAGCTCCCTTGCCCAGAGCACAGATACGCAGTATTTT
V: TRBV27; D: -; J: TRBJ1-1; length: 13; size: -; CDR3: CASSLSRNTEAFF; DNA: TGTGCCAGCAGCCTAAGTCGGAACACTGAAGCTTTCTTT
V: TRBV3-1/TRBV3-2; D: -; J: TRBJ2-5; length: 11; size: -; CDR3: CASSHSETQYF; DNA: TGTGCCAGCAGCCATAGCGAGACCCAGTACTTC
V: TRBV14; D: TRBD1; J: TRBJ2-1; length: 16; size: -; CDR3: CASSQPGTGFRNEQFF; DNA: TGTGCCAGCAGCCAGCCCGGGACAGGGTTTAGGAATGAGCAGTTCTTC
V: TRBV6-1; D: TRBD1; J: TRBJ1-5; length: 14; size: -; CDR3: CASSEQGAGQPQHF; DNA: TGTGCCAGCAGTGAACAGGGGGCCGGTCAGCCCCAGCATTTT
V: TRBV28; D: -; J: TRBJ1-5; length: 15; size: -; CDR3: CASSFRLGGLQPQHF; DNA: TGTGCCAGCAGTTTTCGTTTGGGGGGGTTGCAGCCCCAGCATTTT
V: TRBV30; D: -; J: TRBJ2-1; length: 14; size: -; CDR3: CAWSIAVTYNEQFF; DNA: TGTGCCTGGAGTATAGCGGTAACCTACAATGAGCAGTTCTTC
V: TRBV2; D: TRBD1; J: TRBJ1-5; length: 16; size: -; CDR3: CASSPGQGNSNQPQHF; DNA: TGTGCCAGCAGTCCCGGACAGGGGAATAGCAATCAGCCCCAGCATTTT
V: TRBV15; D: -; J: TRBJ1-1; length: 12; size: few; CDR3: CATSSHSSEAFF; DNA: TGTGCCACCAGCTCCCACAGCAGCGAAGCTTTCTTT
V: TRBV3-1/TRBV3-2; D: -; J: TRBJ1-3; length: 15; size: -; CDR3: CASSLFNGEENTIYF; DNA: TGTGCCAGCAGCCTATTCAACGGGGAGGAAAACACCATATATTTT
V: TRBV5-1; D: -; J: TRBJ2-1; length: 14; size: -; CDR3: CASSSRLDGNEQFF; DNA: TGCGCCAGCAGCTCCCGACTAGATGGGAATGAGCAGTTCTTC
V: TRBV7-9; D: TRBD1; J: TRBJ2-1; length: 15; size: -; CDR3: CASSLVGQGRNEQFF; DNA: TGTGCCAGCAGCTTAGTTGGACAGGGTCGGAATGAGCAGTTCTTC
V: TRBV11-3; D: -; J: TRBJ1-4; length: 16; size: -; CDR3: CASSRAGLVTNEKLFF; DNA: TGTGCCAGCAGTCGGGCGGGTCTGGTAACTAATGAAAAACTGTTTTTT
V: TRBV5-4; D: TRBD1; J: TRBJ2-7; length: 15; size: -; CDR3: CASSAGQGPSYEQYF; DNA: TGTGCCAGCAGCGCGGGACAGGGGCCTTCCTACGAGCAGTACTTC
V: TRBV7-9; D: TRBD1; J: TRBJ1-5; length: 13; size: -; CDR3: CASSRTGDQPQHF; DNA: TGTGCCAGCAGCCGGACAGGTGATCAGCCCCAGCATTTT
V: TRBV28; D: -; J: TRBJ1-2; length: 13; size: -; CDR3: CASSPTAGSGYTF; DNA: TGTGCCAGCAGTCCTACCGCGGGGAGTGGCTACACCTTC
V: TRBV5-4; D: TRBD2; J: TRBJ2-5; length: 16; size: -; CDR3: CASSSRLAGLQETQYF; DNA: TGTGCCAGCAGCTCCCGACTAGCGGGACTCCAAGAGACCCAGTACTTC
V: TRBV5-4; D: TRBD1; J: TRBJ2-1; length: 14; size: once; CDR3: CASTVQQGIGEQFF; DNA: TGTGCCAGCACCGTTCAACAGGGGATCGGTGAGCAGTTCTTC
V: TRBV27; D: TRBD2; J: TRBJ2-7; length: 15; size: -; CDR3: CASSLGGGLAYEQYF; DNA: TGTGCCAGCAGTTTGGGGGGGGGACTAGCCTACGAGCAGTACTTC
V: TRBV18; D: TRBD1; J: TRBJ1-3; length: 15; size: -; CDR3: CASFGQGASGNTIYF; DNA: TGTGCCAGCTTCGGACAGGGCGCCTCTGGAAACACCATATATTTT
V: TRBV11-2; D: -; J: TRBJ2-1; length: 14; size: -; CDR3: CASSLELASNEQFF; DNA: TGTGCCAGCAGCTTAGAGCTAGCTAGCAATGAGCAGTTCTTC